Below are 22 T cell receptor beta chains sequenced from a single sample in a study of shared clonotypes between healthy human individuals. Measured with immunoSEQ multiplex PCR; TCRdb has only the in-frame clones, and not every one. The data hold about 470,000 clones, with about four fifths observed a single time. The sample taken for sequencing was PBMCs. The source of these receptors is a woman in her 40s in good health. Some clones in this sample may be carry-over from other donors' samples.

Worth noting for this clone: Being one base from a much bigger clone, this may be a read error. The V gene is TRBV2, the J gene TRBJ2-5; the D is unclear. The end of the DNA fits TRBJ2-7 better, so the J call may be wrong. Germline V lookup: CDR1 SNHLY, CDR2 FYNNEI. This CDR3 comprises 10 residues. The CDR3 reads CASSSYEQYF. In DNA, the CDR3 is TGTGCCAGCAGTTCTTACGAGCAGTACTTC.

The chain uses TRBV25-1 and TRBJ1-4, with 7 bases matching TRBD1. V dropped 7 bases and J dropped 7; count of bases not matched to a gene: 15. Germline CDR1 is MGHDK and CDR2 is SYGVNS. This CDR3 has 16 amino acids. As DNA, the CDR3 is TGTGCCAGCACTCTCGAACGGAGGGGGCGAACTGAAAAACTGTTTTTT. Translation gives CASTLERRGRTEKLFF.

This chain's CDR3 is CASSLASGTVGYEQYF. The CDR3, as DNA: TGTGCCAGCAGCTTAGCATCCGGGACGGTGGGATACGAGCAGTACTTC. The V gene is TRBV7-9, the J gene TRBJ2-7; either TRBD1 or TRBD2 may supply D (5 bases each). The germline V gene encodes CDR1 SEHNR and CDR2 FQNEAQ (reference sequence). This CDR3 contains 16 residues. Deletions cut 0 bases from V and 4 bases from J, with 16 bases between.

The chain combines TRBV7-6 with TRBJ1-2; no reliable D call. This CDR3 contains 13 residues. The V end was cut by 6 bases, the J end by 2 bases, with 10 bases between. Germline CDR1 reads SGHVS; CDR2 reads FNYEAQ. The CDR3 region has the DNA TGTGCCAGCAGTTCAGATCTAAACTATGGCTACACCTTC. It codes for CASSSDLNYGYTF. Full variable domain (outside the CDR3, taken from reference TRBV7-6 and TRBJ1-2): GAGVSQSPRYKVTKRGQDVALRCDPISGHVSLYWYRQALGQGPEFLTYFNYEAQQDKSGLPNDRFSAERPEGSISTLTIQRTEQRDSAMYRCASSSDLNYGYTFGSGTRLTVV.

J is TRBJ2-7 and V is TRBV14; 11 bases line up with TRBD2. This CDR3 has 15 residues. Trimming cost V 5 bases and J 2 bases; bases outside gene matches: 5. Germline values: CDR1 SGHDN, CDR2 FVKESK. The CDR3 nucleotides read TGTGCCAGCAGCTCGATAGCGGGAGGGCCCTACGAGCAGTACTTC. Its translation: CASSSIAGGPYEQYF.

This clone occurred many times. J is TRBJ2-5 and V is TRBV9; 7 nucleotides match TRBD1. Germline V gene data show CDR1 as SGDLS and CDR2 as YYNGEE. Trimming cost V 4 bases and J 9 bases; bases outside gene matches: 15. The CDR3 has 15 amino acids. Here the CDR3 DNA reads TGTGCCAGCAGCTCTACCGGGACAGCAAGAGAAGCCCAGTACTTC. It yields the protein CASSSTGTAREAQYF.

The rearrangement joins TRBV5-1 to TRBJ1-4; maybe TRBD1 (5 bases). Trimming shortened V by 0 bases and J by 5 bases, and 11 bases separated the two germline ends. This CDR3 region has 15 residues. Germline V gene sequence: CDR1 SGHRS, CDR2 YFSETQ. The CDR3 DNA is TGCGCCAGCAGCTTGGGCGCAGGGACCAATGAAAAACTGTTTTTT. Its protein is CASSLGAGTNEKLFF.

The rearrangement uses TRBV30 and TRBJ2-7; TRBD1 might be the D (6 bases). The V and J ends lost 0 bases and 2 bases respectively, with 11 bases between them. This CDR3 spans 14 amino acids. Germline CDR1 GTSNPN, CDR2 SVGIG (reference sequence). In nucleotides, the CDR3 is TGTGCCTGGAGTGTCGAGACAGGTCCCTACGAGCAGTACTTC. Its protein product is CAWSVETGPYEQYF.

V and J are TRBV6-6 and TRBJ2-7; D is undetermined. Germline values: CDR1 MNHNY, CDR2 SVGAGI (reference sequence). V was trimmed by 0 bases and J by 5 bases, leaving 11 bases between them. The CDR3 extends over 14 amino acids. The CDR3 coding sequence is TGTGCCAGCAGTTACTCGAAGGCCGCCGACGAGCAGTACTTC. This sequence encodes CASSYSKAADEQYF.

This chain uses TRBV7-9 with TRBJ1-2; D not resolved. The CDR3 loop spans 13 amino acids. Trimming took off 5 bases at V and 1 base at J, with 8 bases between the two ends. The germline gives CDR1 SEHNR, CDR2 FQNEAQ (reference sequence). The CDR3 sequence: CASSGRNNYGYTF. The CDR3 region has the DNA TGTGCCAGCAGCGGGAGGAATAACTATGGCTACACCTTC.

The chain employs TRBV5-1 and TRBJ1-4; maybe TRBD1 (5 bases). The CDR3 is 14 residues long. Per the germline V gene, CDR1 is SGHRS and CDR2 is YFSETQ. Trimming took 3 bases from V and 3 from J, leaving 9 bases between them. CDR3: CASSSQGANEKLFF. CDR3 DNA sequence: TGCGCCAGCAGCTCCCAGGGAGCTAATGAAAAACTGTTTTTT.

About this clone itself: The same CDR3 is also encoded by other DNA sequences in this sample. V usage is TRBV5-1 and J usage is TRBJ2-1, with 10 bases lining up with TRBD2. The germline CDR1 and CDR2 sequences are SGHRS and YFSETQ. V was clipped by 5 bases and J by 2 bases; unmatched bases: 10. CDR3 length: 17 amino acids. This chain's CDR3 is CASSPSGRARTYNEQFF. CDR3 sequence (DNA): TGCGCCAGCAGTCCCAGCGGGAGGGCCAGGACCTACAATGAGCAGTTCTTC.

The V and J genes are TRBV6-1 and TRBJ1-3, with a weak D call TRBD1 (6 bases). Germline V gives CDR1 MNHNS, CDR2 SASEGT. The CDR3 has 15 amino acids. V was trimmed by 0 bases and J by 4 bases, leaving 10 bases between them. The CDR3 reads CASSEAGGWGNTIYF. CDR3 nucleotides: TGTGCCAGCAGTGAAGCGGGGGGCTGGGGAAACACCATATATTTT.

The chain is built from TRBV6-1 and TRBJ2-7, with TRBD1 identical over 7 bases. V was pared by 8 bases and J by 2 bases, with 12 bases of the junction left unmatched. Per germline, CDR1 MNHNS and CDR2 SASEGT. The length of the CDR3 is 15 residues. The DNA for the CDR3 is TGTGCCAGCGGAGAAGACAGGGAAATACCCTACGAGCAGTACTTC. This sequence encodes CASGEDREIPYEQYF.

This chain links TRBV7-2 with TRBJ1-1, with 9 bases matching TRBD1. Germline CDR1 reads SGHTA; CDR2 reads FQGNSA. Unmatched junction bases numbered 7, after V lost 3 bases and J lost 5 bases. There are 15 residues in the CDR3. This CDR3 is CASSLVTGGGTEAFF. DNA of the CDR3: TGTGCCAGCAGCTTGGTCACAGGGGGCGGAACTGAAGCTTTCTTT. The full variable domain, with the rest looked up from reference TRBV7-2 and TRBJ1-1, is GAGVSQSPSNKVTEKGKDVELRCDPISGHTALYWYRQSLGQGLEFLIYFQGNSAPDKSGLPSDRFSAERTGGSVSTLTIQRTQQEDSAVYLCASSLVTGGGTEAFFGQGTRLTVV.

This rearrangement joins TRBV11-2 to TRBJ2-1; D not resolved. Germline V gene data show CDR1 as SGHAT and CDR2 as FQNNGV. The CDR3 length is 15 residues. V was shortened by 5 bases and J by 0 bases, with 11 bases between the two germline ends. The CDR3, as DNA: TGTGCCAGCAGCCTCGGGCAGAGCTCCTACAATGAGCAGTTCTTC. Amino acid sequence: CASSLGQSSYNEQFF.

This clone was recorded only once. The CDR3 is CASSRKWDSNTEAFF. In nucleotides, the CDR3 is TGTGCCAGCAGTAGAAAGTGGGATTCGAACACTGAAGCTTTCTTT. This rearrangement joins TRBV6-5 to TRBJ1-1; D gene ambiguous. This CDR3 spans 15 amino acids. Germline V gives CDR1 MNHEY, CDR2 SVGAGI. With 5 bases removed from V and 1 base from J, the gap between germline ends came to 14 bases.

The chain uses TRBV28 and TRBJ2-3, with 8 bases aligning to TRBD1. Germline values: CDR1 MDHEN, CDR2 SYDVKM. The V and J ends lost 2 bases and 4 bases, in that order; junction bases with no gene match: 8. The CDR3 is 16 amino acids. The CDR3 sequence: CASSLHRGLGADTQYF. CDR3 in DNA: TGTGCCAGCAGTTTACACAGGGGGTTAGGGGCAGATACGCAGTATTTT.

This chain links TRBV11-3 with TRBJ2-3; TRBD2 agrees at 10 bases. This CDR3 spans 16 amino acids. The germline V gene encodes CDR1 SGHNT and CDR2 YENEEA. V dropped 4 bases and J dropped 2; count of bases not matched to a gene: 6. This chain's CDR3 is CASSSGLAESTDTQYF. The CDR3 nucleotides read TGTGCCAGCAGCTCCGGACTAGCGGAATCCACAGATACGCAGTATTTT.

Only one count was recorded for this clone. This rearrangement joins TRBV28 to TRBJ1-6, with 9 bases fitting TRBD1. Trimming at V came to 3 bases and at J to 7 bases, leaving 7 bases not matched to a gene. Germline loops: CDR1 MDHEN, CDR2 SYDVKM. This CDR3 is built from 16 residues. The CDR3 nucleotides read TGTGCCAGCAGTTTTCCGGGGACAGGGCTCAATTCACCCCTCCACTTT. It specifies CASSFPGTGLNSPLHF.

The chain carries TRBV5-1 and TRBJ2-2; TRBD2 matches at 13 bases. This CDR3 is 16 amino acids long. The junction had 1 base not matched to a gene; V was cut back by 0 bases and J by 5 bases. Germline lookup yields CDR1 SGHRS and CDR2 YFSETQ. CDR3: CASSLGTSGSTGELFF. DNA of the CDR3: TGCGCCAGCAGCTTGGGGACTAGCGGGAGTACCGGGGAGCTGTTTTTT.

This clone was counted only a few times. V gene TRBV30 combines with J gene TRBJ1-1; D not resolved. The CDR3 is made up of 13 amino acids. From germline, CDR1 is GTSNPN and CDR2 SVGIG (reference sequence). Trimming removed 0 bases at V and 3 bases at J, with 8 bases between. The DNA for the CDR3 is TGTGCCTGGAGTGTACGAGCTTACACTGAAGCTTTCTTT. The encoded protein is CAWSVRAYTEAFF.